Below are 7 T cell receptor beta chains sequenced from a single sample in a study of identifying expanded T cells in peripheral blood. Libraries were prepared by immunoSEQ multiplex PCR; TCRdb keeps only in-frame clonotypes and omits some of them. The sample carries about 52,000 clones, less than 85% recorded once. The sequenced material came from blood. The receptors shown here come from a person aged 18-70 years in good health.

The genes are TRBV5-1 and TRBJ2-1; 7 bases align to TRBD2. V shed 4 bases and J 10 bases; nucleotides not matched to a gene: 11. From germline, CDR1 is SGHRS and CDR2 YFSETQ. This CDR3 region has 14 residues. This CDR3 is CASSPWDYSKEQFF. DNA of the CDR3: TGCGCCAGCAGCCCGTGGGACTACTCAAAGGAGCAGTTCTTC.

This clone was picked up a small number of times. The rearrangement joins TRBV9 to TRBJ2-1, with TRBD1 matching 7 bases. V gave up 2 bases and J gave up 0 bases; unmatched junction bases: 2. The CDR3 runs to 15 residues. Germline CDR1 and CDR2: SGDLS and YYNGEE. CDR3: CASSVRTGSYNEQFF. The DNA for the CDR3 is TGTGCCAGCAGCGTCCGGACAGGCTCCTACAATGAGCAGTTCTTC.

The chain uses TRBV30 and TRBJ2-3; D not certain. The CDR3 has 13 amino acids. Germline lookup yields CDR1 GTSNPN and CDR2 SVGIG (reference sequence). The germline V and J ends were trimmed by 2 bases and 2 bases, with 8 bases remaining between them. This CDR3 reads CAWSKWITDTQYF. The CDR3 DNA follows: TGTGCCTGGAGTAAGTGGATCACAGATACGCAGTATTTT.

CDR3 region: CASSLGNRVGNSPLHF. For the CDR3, the DNA is TGTGCCAGCAGCTTAGGAAACAGGGTGGGTAATTCACCCCTCCACTTT. The V gene is TRBV7-2, the J gene TRBJ1-6; D perhaps matches TRBD1 (6 bases). Deletions cut 1 base from V and 6 bases from J, with 13 bases between. From germline, CDR1 is SGHTA and CDR2 FQGNSA. The CDR3 has 16 residues. Filled out from reference TRBV7-2 and TRBJ1-6, the complete variable domain reads GAGVSQSPSNKVTEKGKDVELRCDPISGHTALYWYRQSLGQGLEFLIYFQGNSAPDKSGLPSDRFSAERTGGSVSTLTIQRTQQEDSAVYLCASSLGNRVGNSPLHFGNGTRLTVT.

This rearrangement joins TRBV7-7 to TRBJ2-3; D is perhaps TRBD1 (5 bases). Germline V gene data show CDR1 as SSHAT and CDR2 as FNYEAQ (reference sequence). V was pared by 5 bases and J by 2 bases, with 14 bases between. The CDR3 totals 15 residues. CDR3 region: CASSQGRGSTDTQYF. For the CDR3, the DNA is TGTGCCAGCAGCCAGGGCCGCGGATCCACAGATACGCAGTATTTT. Using reference TRBV7-7 and TRBJ2-3 for the parts outside the CDR3, the full variable domain is GAGVSQSPRYKVTKRGQDVTLRCDPISSHATLYWYQQALGQGPEFLTYFNYEAQPDKSGLPSDRFSAERPEGSISTLTIQRTEQRDSAMYRCASSQGRGSTDTQYFGPGTRLTVL.

The chain employs TRBV14 and TRBJ2-5, with no clear D. CDR1 and CDR2 from the germline V gene are SGHDN and FVKESK. CDR3 length: 12 amino acids. V was trimmed by 0 bases and J by 6 bases, leaving 5 bases between them. Here the CDR3 reads CASSQERKTQYF. In nucleotides, the CDR3 is TGTGCCAGCAGCCAAGAGAGAAAGACCCAGTACTTC.

The chain joins TRBV2 to TRBJ2-1; tentatively, D is TRBD1 or TRBD2 (6 bases each). Per germline, CDR1 SNHLY and CDR2 FYNNEI. Trimming stripped 6 bases from V and 0 bases from J, with 18 bases between. The CDR3 runs to 17 residues. The CDR3 loop is CASRPGGLLSSYNEQFF. The CDR3 DNA reads TGTGCCAGCAGACCTGGGGGGCTCCTTAGCTCCTACAATGAGCAGTTCTTC.